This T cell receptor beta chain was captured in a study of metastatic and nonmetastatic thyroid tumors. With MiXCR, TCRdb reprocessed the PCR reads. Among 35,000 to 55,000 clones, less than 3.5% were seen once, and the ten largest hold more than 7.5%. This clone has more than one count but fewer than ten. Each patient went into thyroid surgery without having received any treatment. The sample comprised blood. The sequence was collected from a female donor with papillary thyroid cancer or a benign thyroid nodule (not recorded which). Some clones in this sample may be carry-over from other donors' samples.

The CDR3 is CASSLDGGGNQPQHF. The CDR3 nucleotides read TGTGCCAGCAGTTTGGACGGAGGAGGCAATCAGCCCCAGCATTTT. The V gene is TRBV27, the J gene TRBJ1-5, with D unresolved. From germline, CDR1 is MNHEY and CDR2 SMNVEV (reference sequence). V lost 3 bases to trimming and J lost 2 bases, with 11 bases between them. The CDR3 consists of 15 residues.